One and the same sample provided the 31 T cell receptor beta chains below, sequenced in a study of blood T cell repertoires in COVID-19. Using immunoSEQ multiplex PCR, the repertoire was profiled, and TCRdb retains in-frame clones only, with some absent. This table holds some 19,000 clones, approximately 83% found once. The specimen sequenced was peripheral blood. Every receptor here comes from a human donor in a cohort sampled during active COVID-19.

The V gene is TRBV6-6, the J gene TRBJ1-5; TRBD1 agrees at 8 bases. This CDR3 contains 16 residues. The V gene's germline CDR1 is MNHNY and CDR2 SVGAGI (reference sequence). Trimming removed 0 bases from V and 6 bases from J; junction bases left unmatched: 7. The CDR3: CASSYSDRARGQPQHF. In nucleotides, the CDR3 is TGTGCCAGCAGTTACTCGGACAGGGCACGCGGTCAGCCCCAGCATTTT.

The V call is TRBV6-4, the J call TRBJ2-3; 7 bases fit TRBD2. V lost 0 bases, J lost 2 bases, and 5 bases stayed unmatched. The germline V gene has CDR1 MRHNA and CDR2 SNTAGT. The CDR3 runs to 16 residues. For the CDR3, the DNA is TGTGCCAGCAGTGACTCGGGAGGGACTTTCACAGATACGCAGTATTTT. Translating gives CASSDSGGTFTDTQYF.

V is TRBV25-1 and J is TRBJ2-1; 8 bases line up with TRBD2. V lost 5 bases, J lost 6 bases, and 3 bases stayed unmatched. Germline V lookup: CDR1 MGHDK, CDR2 SYGVNS. This CDR3 has 13 amino acids. CDR3 protein: CASSHSGTNEQFF. The CDR3 coding sequence is TGTGCCAGCAGTCATAGCGGGACCAATGAGCAGTTCTTC.

V and J are TRBV15 and TRBJ2-7; 12 bases are shared with TRBD2. The CDR3 is made up of 18 amino acids. Per germline, CDR1 LNHNV and CDR2 YYDKDF (reference sequence). V lost 6 bases, J lost 6 bases, and 18 bases stayed unmatched. This CDR3 is CATRGASGRAYRPGEQYF. Here the CDR3 DNA reads TGTGCCACCAGGGGAGCTAGCGGGAGGGCCTATCGTCCCGGCGAGCAGTACTTC.

The chain joins TRBV18 to TRBJ2-3; 7 positions agree with TRBD1. Trimming removed 3 bases from V and 4 bases from J; junction bases left unmatched: 4. CDR1 KGHSH and CDR2 LQKENI come from the germline V gene. The CDR3 length is 14 residues. The CDR3 coding sequence is TGTGCCAGCTCACCTCGAGGACAGGCAGATACGCAGTATTTT. It is translated as CASSPRGQADTQYF. Combining the CDR3 with reference TRBV18 and TRBJ2-3 gives the whole variable domain NAGVMQNPRHLVRRRGQEARLRCSPMKGHSHVYWYRQLPEEGLKFMVYLQKENIIDESGMPKERFSAEFPKEGPSILRIQQVVRGDSAAYFCASSPRGQADTQYFGPGTRLTVL.

The gene calls are TRBV6-1 and TRBJ2-7, with 10 bases lining up with TRBD2. This CDR3 is built from 15 residues. The junction had 7 bases not matched to a gene; V was cut back by 2 bases and J by 6 bases. CDR1 MNHNS and CDR2 SASEGT come from the germline V gene. The CDR3 loop reads CASSERASGSGEQYF. In DNA form, the CDR3 reads TGTGCCAGCAGTGAAAGGGCTAGCGGGAGTGGCGAGCAGTACTTC.

The chain employs TRBV20-1 and TRBJ2-6, with 7 nucleotides matching TRBD2. The CDR3 has 15 amino acids. The V gene end was trimmed by 3 bases and the J gene end by 2 bases; junction bases not matched to a gene: 4. Germline CDR1 DFQATT, CDR2 SNEGSKA (reference sequence). DNA of the CDR3: TGCAGTGCTAGTAGGCGGGGGACTGGGGCCAACGTCCTGACTTTC. Residues: CSASRRGTGANVLTF.

This clone is a singleton in its sample. The rearrangement uses TRBV6-5 and TRBJ1-1; possible D gene TRBD1, 6 bases. CDR3 size: 15 residues. Germline V gene sequence: CDR1 MNHEY, CDR2 SVGAGI. V dropped 6 bases and J dropped 12 bases, with 26 bases sitting between them. This chain's CDR3 is CASRKGGVSPMRTFF. CDR3 nucleotide sequence: TGTGCCAGCAGGAAGGGGGGGGTTAGTCCTATGAGAACTTTCTTT.

This CDR3 reads CASLTSGTADTQYF. In DNA form, the CDR3 reads TGTGCCAGCTTAACTAGCGGGACCGCAGATACGCAGTATTTT. This rearrangement joins TRBV13 to TRBJ2-3; TRBD2 matches 10 bases. The trim removed 8 bases at V and 4 bases at J, leaving 6 bases unmatched. Germline-derived CDR1 and CDR2 are PRHDT and FYEKMQ (reference sequence). This CDR3 has 14 amino acids.

The V gene is TRBV6-4, the J gene TRBJ2-7; a weak D match, TRBD2 (6 bases). Germline V gives CDR1 MRHNA, CDR2 SNTAGT. The CDR3 length is 15 residues. Trimming cost V 3 bases and J 4 bases, with 16 bases left between them. CDR3 region: CASSESMGGSYEQYF. The CDR3 DNA is TGTGCCAGCAGTGAAAGTATGGGGGGTAGTTACGAGCAGTACTTC.

The genes are TRBV28 and TRBJ2-6, with 9 bases that match TRBD2. Germline lookup yields CDR1 MDHEN and CDR2 SYDVKM. V gave up 5 bases and J gave up 3 bases; unmatched junction bases: 14. The CDR3 contains 19 residues. CDR3: CASSPPDAGGPSGANVLTF. The CDR3 region has the DNA TGTGCCAGCAGTCCCCCGGACGCGGGAGGGCCGAGTGGGGCCAACGTCCTGACTTTC. Filled out from reference TRBV28 and TRBJ2-6, the complete variable domain reads DVKVTQSSRYLVKRTGEKVFLECVQDMDHENMFWYRQDPGLGLRLIYFSYDVKMKEKGDIPEGYSVSREKKERFSLILESASTNQTSMYLCASSPPDAGGPSGANVLTFGAGSRLTVL.

The V call is TRBV9, the J call TRBJ2-7; 11 nucleotides agree with TRBD2. This CDR3 comprises 14 residues. V was pared by 7 bases and J by 4 bases, with 7 bases of the junction left unmatched. The germline V gene has CDR1 SGDLS and CDR2 YYNGEE. The CDR3 DNA reads TGTGCCAGCTCTCGGGCTAGCGGGAGGTACGAGCAGTACTTC. Its protein product is CASSRASGRYEQYF.

This chain connects TRBV7-2 to TRBJ2-5; 10 nucleotides match TRBD2. The CDR3 has 15 amino acids. Germline loops: CDR1 SGHTA, CDR2 FQGNSA. The trim removed 5 bases at V and 5 bases at J, leaving 8 bases unmatched. The CDR3 DNA is TGTGCCAGCAGCCATCTAGCGGGAGAGTTGGAGACCCAGTACTTC. The encoded protein is CASSHLAGELETQYF.

This clone has more than one count but fewer than ten. The chain is built from TRBV15 and TRBJ2-1, with TRBD2 matching over 8 bases. The CDR3 is 15 residues long. The V gene end was trimmed by 0 bases and the J gene end by 7 bases; junction bases not matched to a gene: 5. Germline V gene data show CDR1 as LNHNV and CDR2 as YYDKDF (reference sequence). This CDR3 reads CATSRDPAGANEQFF. For the CDR3, the DNA is TGTGCCACCAGCAGAGATCCAGCGGGAGCGAATGAGCAGTTCTTC.

V and J are TRBV15 and TRBJ1-5; maybe TRBD1 (6 bases). Germline V gene sequence: CDR1 LNHNV, CDR2 YYDKDF (reference sequence). The CDR3 spans 13 residues. V lost 2 bases and J 7 bases, leaving 9 bases between the germline ends. The CDR3 nucleotides are TGTGCCACCAGCAGAACAGGGCAGCAGCCCCAGCATTTT. This sequence encodes CATSRTGQQPQHF.

Worth noting for this clone: Other DNA sequences in the sample encode the same CDR3. The chain uses TRBV6-4 and TRBJ2-1; TRBD2 agrees at 7 bases. The V and J ends lost 0 bases and 4 bases, in that order; junction bases with no gene match: 3. Germline CDR1 is MRHNA and CDR2 is SNTAGT. This CDR3 comprises 15 residues. CDR3 in DNA: TGTGCCAGCAGTGACTCAGCGGGATCATACAATGAGCAGTTCTTC. It codes for CASSDSAGSYNEQFF.

On this clone: This same CDR3 is encoded by further DNA sequences in the sample. The genes are TRBV7-2 and TRBJ1-6; 7 positions match TRBD1. Per germline, CDR1 SGHTA and CDR2 FQGNSA. V was clipped by 5 bases and J by 6 bases; unmatched bases: 4. The CDR3 runs to 14 residues. Here the CDR3 reads CASSPRQGNSPLHF. The CDR3 DNA sequence: TGTGCCAGCAGCCCGAGACAGGGTAATTCACCCCTCCACTTT.

This clone has a single count. This chain joins TRBV7-2 and TRBJ1-1, with 8 positions matching TRBD1. Germline V gene lookup returns CDR1 SGHTA and CDR2 FQGNSA. V lost 4 bases, J lost 0 bases, and 1 base stayed unmatched. The CDR3 consists of 14 residues. CDR3 loop: CASSSGQVNTEAFF. DNA for the CDR3: TGTGCCAGCAGCTCGGGACAGGTGAACACTGAAGCTTTCTTT.

The rearrangement uses TRBV4-3 and TRBJ2-6, with D possibly being TRBD2 (6 bases). The V and J ends lost 1 base and 1 base respectively, with 11 bases between them. CDR3 size: 17 residues. Germline assignment: CDR1 LGHNA and CDR2 YSLEER. CDR3 DNA sequence: TGCGCCAGCAGCCAAGGGGACTCTCAATCTGGGGCCAACGTCCTGACTTTC. It yields the protein CASSQGDSQSGANVLTF.

The chain couples TRBV27 to TRBJ1-2; D is possibly TRBD1 (6 bases). The CDR3 is 13 residues long. V was cut by 2 bases and J by 8 bases, with 12 bases left in between. From germline, CDR1 is MNHEY and CDR2 SMNVEV (reference sequence). DNA for the CDR3: TGTGCCAGCAGTTTAGCAGGGGTTGGCGGCTACACCTTC. It translates to CASSLAGVGGYTF.

The CDR3 DNA reads as TGTGCCAGCCTCTCGTCACACCCCTCCTACGAGCAGTACTTC. It encodes CASLSSHPSYEQYF. The chain recombines TRBV18 with TRBJ2-7, with D uncertain. The V gene lost 8 bases and the J gene lost 0 bases, with 14 bases spanning the gap. Germline loops: CDR1 KGHSH, CDR2 LQKENI. This CDR3 region has 14 residues.

The rearrangement joins TRBV4-2 to TRBJ2-3; 7 bases are shared with TRBD1. Germline values: CDR1 LGHNA, CDR2 YNFKEQ. V trimming: 3 bases; J trimming: 0 bases; junction bases outside the gene matches: 12. CDR3 length: 18 amino acids. CDR3 residues: CASSHGPGDRASTDTQYF. The CDR3 DNA reads TGTGCCAGCAGCCACGGACCTGGCGACAGGGCTAGCACAGATACGCAGTATTTT.

The V gene is TRBV28, the J gene TRBJ2-7; 10 nucleotides match TRBD2. The CDR3 contains 15 residues. The germline V gene encodes CDR1 MDHEN and CDR2 SYDVKM. J lost 5 bases, V lost 6 bases, and 10 bases had no gene match. CDR3 residues: CASSITAGGPNEQYF. Written as DNA, the CDR3 is TGTGCCAGCAGCATTACAGCGGGAGGGCCCAACGAGCAGTACTTC.

V usage is TRBV6-4 and J usage is TRBJ2-1; a possible D gene is TRBD1 (6 bases). The CDR3 runs 14 residues. The V end lost 6 bases, the J end lost 7 bases, and 16 bases lay between the germline ends. CDR1 is MRHNA and CDR2 is SNTAGT in the germline V gene. DNA for the CDR3: TGTGCCAGCAGCCGCGAGGGGGAGCATAATGAGCAGTTCTTC. It yields the protein CASSREGEHNEQFF.

The chain combines TRBV6-4 with TRBJ2-3; no clear D gene. This CDR3 region has 13 residues. Trimming pared 5 bases from V and 2 bases from J, leaving 8 bases between. Germline-derived CDR1 and CDR2 are MRHNA and SNTAGT. The CDR3 DNA sequence: TGTGCCAGCAGTCTGGTAGTCACAGATACGCAGTATTTT. Protein sequence: CASSLVVTDTQYF.

J is TRBJ2-5 and V is TRBV6-2 or TRBV6-3; 8 nucleotides align to TRBD2. The germline CDR1 and CDR2 sequences are MNHEY and SVGEGT. Trimming took 4 bases from V and 0 from J; bases not matched to a gene: 4. This CDR3 spans 15 amino acids. The CDR3 DNA reads TGTGCCAGCAGTTTACTAGCGGAGAACCAAGAGACCCAGTACTTC. As protein: CASSLLAENQETQYF.

This chain joins TRBV6-4 and TRBJ2-1; no firm D call. Trimming left V 4 bases short and J 4 bases short, with 8 bases between. The germline gives CDR1 MRHNA, CDR2 SNTAGT. This CDR3 has 13 amino acids. The CDR3 is CASSGPGYNEQFF. CDR3 coding DNA: TGTGCCAGCAGTGGGCCGGGTTACAATGAGCAGTTCTTC.

V is TRBV2 and J is TRBJ1-1; a possible D gene is TRBD1 (6 bases). The CDR3 covers 13 residues. V lost 7 bases and J lost 0, with 9 bases in between. Looked up from germline, CDR1 is SNHLY and CDR2 is FYNNEI. CDR3 DNA: TGTGCCAGCATAGGACAGCTGAACACTGAAGCTTTCTTT. It translates to CASIGQLNTEAFF.

The rearrangement uses TRBV24-1 and TRBJ1-2, with TRBD1 as a possible D gene (6 bases). The CDR3 sequence is 14 residues long. V shed 1 base and J shed 2 bases, with 7 bases lying between them. Germline CDR1 KGHDR, CDR2 SFDVKD. CDR3: CATSDLTGNYGYTF. As DNA, the CDR3 is TGTGCCACCAGTGATTTAACAGGGAACTATGGCTACACCTTC.

V and J are TRBV18 and TRBJ2-7; tentatively, D is TRBD2 (5 bases). The CDR3 is 14 residues long. V dropped 2 bases and J dropped 3 bases, with 11 bases sitting between them. CDR1 KGHSH and CDR2 LQKENI come from the germline V gene. The DNA for the CDR3 is TGTGCCAGCTCACCAATTAACGGAGGCTACGAGCAGTACTTC. Its translation is CASSPINGGYEQYF.

V gene TRBV10-2 combines with J gene TRBJ1-5, with D tentatively TRBD1 (5 bases). This CDR3 is built from 15 residues. CDR1 is WSHSY and CDR2 is SAAADI in the germline V gene. The V end lost 7 bases, the J end lost 11 bases, and 24 bases lay between the germline ends. The CDR3 spells CASTPGGLGVGSQHF. In nucleotides, the CDR3 is TGCGCCAGCACCCCGGGAGGGTTGGGGGTTGGATCCCAGCATTTT.